The next 3 T cell receptor beta chains were all read from a single sample in a study of human T cells and chemical hapten exposure. As to time point: patch test 1, 2 weeks after DPC sensitization. Treatment in this sample: therapeutic diphenylcyclopropenone sensitization with weekly scalp DPC. TCRdb independently ran MiXCR on the RACE reads; one entry per CDR3 protein. The table includes fewer than 100,000 distinct CDR3 sequences, about an eighth detected once. Material: whole blood, obtained in connection with sensitization to the hapten diphenylcyclopropenone (DPC). These receptors all stem from a woman in her thirties or forties with alopecia areata. Some clones in this sample may be carry-over from other donors' samples.

This clonotype came up a few times. This chain joins TRBV6-2 or TRBV6-3 and TRBJ1-1; the match to TRBD1 covers 7 bases. The germline gives CDR1 MNHEY, CDR2 SVGEGT. CDR3 length: 13 amino acids. Trimming removed 7 bases from V and 5 bases from J; junction bases left unmatched: 7. The CDR3: CASNAQGGTEAFF. In nucleotides, the CDR3 is TGTGCCAGCAATGCGCAGGGGGGTACTGAAGCTTTCTTT.

Ten or more counts support this clonotype. The rearrangement links TRBV2 to TRBJ2-2, with D uncertain. CDR3 length equals 15 residues. Trimming cost V 3 bases and J 1 base, with 9 bases left between them. The V gene's germline CDR1 is SNHLY and CDR2 FYNNEI. CDR3 coding DNA: TGTGCCAGCAGTGATTTCTCCGGGAACACCGGGGAGCTGTTTTTT. Its protein is CASSDFSGNTGELFF.

The chain joins TRBV6-2 or TRBV6-3 to TRBJ2-1, with D hard to call. Trimming took off 2 bases at V and 9 bases at J, with 8 bases between the two ends. This CDR3 contains 12 residues. CDR1 is MNHEY, CDR2 SVGEGT, per germline. The CDR3 is CASSYVGVEQFF. CDR3 sequence (DNA): TGTGCCAGCAGTTACGTGGGCGTTGAGCAGTTCTTC.